This TCR beta chain was sequenced during a study of T cells after posttransplantation cyclophosphamide. TCRdb's copy holds only in-frame clones and misses some; the assay was immunoSEQ multiplex PCR. In the table there are about 7,200 clones, 78% of which are singletons. The CDR3 totals 14 residues. CDR1 is MNHEY and CDR2 is SMNVEV in the germline V gene (reference sequence). Deletions cut 3 bases from V and 3 bases from J, with 12 bases between. The material sequenced was memory CD4+ T cells sorted from blood. The TCR was taken from a woman between 50 and 59 years old in good health and a related stem cell transplant donor. The chain combines TRBV27 with TRBJ2-7; D is ambiguous. CDR3 residues: CASSLAGNLYEQYF. In nucleotides, the CDR3 is TGTGCCAGCAGTTTGGCAGGAAACCTCTACGAGCAGTACTTC.